The 6 T cell receptor beta chains below were found in one sample sequenced in a study of control samples from healthy donors and cancer patients. TCRdb keeps only in-frame clones here, not all; method: immunoSEQ multiplex PCR. The repertoire consists of about 150,000 clones, with nearly 95% occurring once and the leading ten covering 2% to 2.5%. The source material was blood. All receptors come from a man between 50 and 59 years old in good health.

CDR3: CASSLGGGAQPQHF. The DNA for the CDR3 is TGTGCCAGCAGTTTAGGAGGGGGCGCTCAGCCCCAGCATTTT. The chain links TRBV28 to TRBJ1-5, with 7 bases fitting TRBD1. CDR3 size: 14 residues. In germline, CDR1 is MDHEN, CDR2 SYDVKM. Losses at the gene ends were 2 bases for V and 6 bases for J; bases not matched to a gene: 4. Filled out from reference TRBV28 and TRBJ1-5, the complete variable domain reads DVKVTQSSRYLVKRTGEKVFLECVQDMDHENMFWYRQDPGLGLRLIYFSYDVKMKEKGDIPEGYSVSREKKERFSLILESASTNQTSMYLCASSLGGGAQPQHFGDGTRLSIL.

The chain joins TRBV7-9 to TRBJ2-7, with D perhaps matching TRBD1 (6 bases). The ends were cut back, 7 bases at V and 4 bases at J, with 14 bases in the middle. The CDR3 spans 13 residues. The germline V gene encodes CDR1 SEHNR and CDR2 FQNEAQ (reference sequence). The chain's CDR3 is CASTNPQGYEQYF. The CDR3 DNA follows: TGTGCCAGCACCAATCCTCAGGGGTACGAGCAGTACTTC.

This chain connects TRBV3-1 (or the pseudogene TRBV3-2) to TRBJ1-4; 8 nucleotides line up with TRBD1. Germline loops: CDR1 LGHDT, CDR2 YNNKEL (reference sequence). CDR3 length equals 16 residues. J lost 6 bases, V lost 5 bases, and 11 bases had no gene match. The DNA of the CDR3 is TGTGCCAGCAGCGGGCAACACAGGGGGGTGGATGAAAAACTGTTTTTT. This translates into CASSGQHRGVDEKLFF.

DNA of the CDR3: TGTGCCAGCAGCCTAGGGGGCTCGAACTATGGCTACACCTTC. Translated, it gives CASSLGGSNYGYTF. The chain combines TRBV7-8 with TRBJ1-2; 7 nucleotides match TRBD1. Germline CDR1 and CDR2: SGHVS and FQNEAQ. V was pared by 5 bases and J by 2 bases, with 5 bases of the junction left unmatched. The length of the CDR3 is 14 residues. Drawing the rest from reference TRBV7-8 and TRBJ1-2, the complete variable domain is GAGVSQSPRYKVAKRGQDVALRCDPISGHVSLFWYQQALGQGPEFLTYFQNEAQLDKSGLPSDRFFAERPEGSVSTLKIQRTQQEDSAVYLCASSLGGSNYGYTFGSGTRLTVV.

J is TRBJ1-2 and V is TRBV28; a possible D gene is TRBD1 (6 bases). The V gene lost 10 bases and the J gene lost 3 bases, with 15 bases spanning the gap. CDR1 is MDHEN and CDR2 is SYDVKM in the germline V gene. The CDR3 is 13 amino acids. CDR3 bases: TGTGCCACGGGGGGGCAGGGACACTATGGCTACACCTTC. Its translation is CATGGQGHYGYTF.

This clone appeared once. The J gene is TRBJ2-5, the V gene TRBV3-1 (or the pseudogene TRBV3-2), with TRBD2 identical over 8 bases. From germline, CDR1 is LGHDT and CDR2 YNNKEL (reference sequence). There are 15 residues in the CDR3. With 4 bases clipped from V and 5 bases from J, the junction kept 9 bases outside the gene matches. The CDR3 DNA sequence: TGTGCCAGCAGCCCCAACCCGGGGGGGTGGGAGACCCAGTACTTC. Encoded protein: CASSPNPGGWETQYF.